A single sample gave rise to the 17 T cell receptor beta chains below, sequenced in a study of cytomegalovirus exposure and HLA in healthy donors. PCR employed 60 Vbeta and 13 Jbeta primers. Some clones are missing from TCRdb's copy, which holds only in-frame ones; the method was immunoSEQ multiplex PCR. Of around 150,000 clones listed, roughly 70% are singletons. What was sequenced was PBMCs. The receptors derive from a human donor in good health.

V and J are TRBV19 and TRBJ1-5, with 7 nucleotides matching TRBD1. After removal of 5 bases from V and 2 bases from J, the junction contained 3 bases not matched to a gene. The CDR3 covers 14 residues. Germline CDR1 is LNHDA and CDR2 is SQIVND (reference sequence). The CDR3 DNA is TGTGCCAGTAGTTCCGGACAGGGCAATCAGCCCCAGCATTTT. Translating gives CASSSGQGNQPQHF.

The V call is TRBV18, the J call TRBJ1-5; 8 nucleotides line up with TRBD1. J was trimmed by 0 bases and V by 3 bases; bases with no gene match: 4. CDR3 length: 16 residues. CDR1 and CDR2 (germline): KGHSH, LQKENI. The CDR3 here is CASSPGQGYSNQPQHF. The CDR3, as DNA: TGTGCCAGCTCACCCGGACAGGGATATAGCAATCAGCCCCAGCATTTT.

The gene calls are TRBV4-2 and TRBJ2-3; TRBD1 aligns across 9 bases. CDR3 length: 19 amino acids. V lost 1 base to trimming and J lost 4 bases; unmatched junction nucleotides: 15. The germline V gene has CDR1 LGHNA and CDR2 YNFKEQ. For the CDR3, the DNA is TGTGCCAGCAGCCAAGGCATGGGCGGGGGACAGGGAGCGGCAGATACGCAGTATTTT. It codes for CASSQGMGGGQGAADTQYF.

This rearrangement joins TRBV4-3 to TRBJ2-7, with D perhaps TRBD1 (5 bases). The CDR3 is 14 residues long. CDR1 is LGHNA and CDR2 is YSLEER in the germline V gene. V lost 0 bases, J lost 3 bases, and 9 bases lay in between. Here the CDR3 reads CASSQEDSFYEQYF. CDR3 bases: TGCGCCAGCAGCCAAGAAGACAGCTTCTACGAGCAGTACTTC.

The chain employs TRBV11-3 and TRBJ2-2; 8 bases match TRBD2. Germline loops: CDR1 SGHNT, CDR2 YENEEA. The CDR3 is 16 residues long. V gave up 1 base and J gave up 4 bases; unmatched junction bases: 5. CDR3 loop: CASSLVAGGRTGELFF. DNA for the CDR3: TGTGCCAGCAGCTTAGTTGCGGGAGGACGCACCGGGGAGCTGTTTTTT. Full variable domain (rest looked up from reference TRBV11-3 and TRBJ2-2): EAGVVQSPRYKIIEKKQPVAFWCNPISGHNTLYWYLQNLGQGPELLIRYENEEAVDDSQLPKDRFSAERLKGVDSTLKIQPAELGDSAVYLCASSLVAGGRTGELFFGEGSRLTVL.

This clone was detected only a few times. The chain employs TRBV4-1 and TRBJ2-7; tentative D call: TRBD1 (5 bases). The V gene lost 4 bases and the J gene lost 0 bases, with 10 bases spanning the gap. Germline CDR1 and CDR2: MGHRA and YSYEKL. The CDR3 spans 14 residues. For the CDR3, the DNA is TGCGCCAGCAGCCGTGGGGCTTTCTCCTACGAGCAGTACTTC. Translation: CASSRGAFSYEQYF.

The rearrangement joins TRBV7-3 to TRBJ2-1; no reliable D call. The CDR3 totals 13 residues. Germline V gene sequence: CDR1 SGHTA, CDR2 FQGTGA. Trimming removed 0 bases from V and 6 bases from J, with 6 bases in between. CDR3: CASSLTSSNEQFF. CDR3 coding DNA: TGTGCCAGCAGCTTAACTAGCTCCAATGAGCAGTTCTTC.

The chain carries TRBV27 and TRBJ1-2; the D gene is possibly TRBD1 (5 bases). This CDR3 is 12 amino acids long. The germline V and J ends were trimmed by 6 bases and 5 bases, with 10 bases remaining between them. Germline V CDR1 and CDR2: MNHEY, SMNVEV (reference sequence). CDR3 DNA: TGTGCCAGCAGGGGGGGAGGGTATGGCTACACCTTC. As protein: CASRGGGYGYTF.

The chain links TRBV5-4 to TRBJ1-4; tentatively, D is TRBD1 (5 bases). The CDR3 runs to 16 residues. Germline V CDR1 and CDR2: SGHNT, YYREEE (reference sequence). The ends were cut back, 4 bases at V and 0 bases at J, with 13 bases in the middle. The CDR3 loop is CASSDDPGATNEKLFF. The CDR3 coding sequence is TGTGCCAGCAGCGACGACCCGGGGGCAACTAATGAAAAACTGTTTTTT. Supplemented by reference TRBV5-4 and TRBJ1-4, the full variable domain reads ETGVTQSPTHLIKTRGQQVTLRCSSQSGHNTVSWYQQALGQGPQFIFQYYREEENGRGNFPPRFSGLQFPNYSSELNVNALELDDSALYLCASSDDPGATNEKLFFGSGTQLSVL.

The CDR3 here is CATQGSQETQYF. The CDR3 DNA is TGTGCCACACAGGGGAGCCAAGAGACCCAGTACTTC. J is TRBJ2-5 and V is TRBV11-2; TRBD1 matches 7 bases. This CDR3 contains 12 residues. With 10 bases clipped from V and 1 base from J, the junction kept 3 bases outside the gene matches. The germline V gene has CDR1 SGHAT and CDR2 FQNNGV.

This CDR3 is CASSEAGGTYGYTF. CDR3 DNA: TGTGCCAGCAGTGAAGCTGGGGGGACCTATGGCTACACCTTC. The chain uses TRBV6-1 and TRBJ1-2, with D perhaps TRBD1 (5 bases). CDR3 length: 14 residues. V lost 0 bases to trimming and J lost 4 bases, with 9 bases between them. The germline CDR1 and CDR2 sequences are MNHNS and SASEGT.

This chain connects TRBV7-6 to TRBJ1-4; TRBD1 matches 8 bases. In germline, CDR1 is SGHVS, CDR2 FNYEAQ. This CDR3 has 15 amino acids. V shed 5 bases, J shed 7 bases, and the junction held 9 bases outside the gene matches. The CDR3 loop is CASSPMTGESEKLFF. The DNA of the CDR3 is TGTGCCAGCAGCCCCATGACAGGGGAGAGTGAAAAACTGTTTTTT. The full variable domain, with the rest looked up from reference TRBV7-6 and TRBJ1-4, is GAGVSQSPRYKVTKRGQDVALRCDPISGHVSLYWYRQALGQGPEFLTYFNYEAQQDKSGLPNDRFSAERPEGSISTLTIQRTEQRDSAMYRCASSPMTGESEKLFFGSGTQLSVL.

V gene TRBV5-1 combines with J gene TRBJ2-3, with D perhaps matching TRBD2 (6 bases). The germline gives CDR1 SGHRS, CDR2 YFSETQ. Trimming left V 8 bases short and J 0 bases short, with 13 bases between. The CDR3 is made up of 14 amino acids. Here the CDR3 reads CASQRGGSTDTQYF. As DNA, the CDR3 is TGCGCCAGTCAGAGAGGAGGGAGCACAGATACGCAGTATTTT.

The V and J genes are TRBV11-2 and TRBJ2-1, with D possibly being TRBD2 (5 bases). The CDR3 covers 18 residues. Germline values: CDR1 SGHAT, CDR2 FQNNGV. V was cut by 4 bases and J by 5 bases, with 24 bases left in between. For the CDR3, the DNA is TGTGCCAGCAGCTACGCATTGGCGGCTGCCGGGAACCACAATGAGCAGTTCTTC. Translated: CASSYALAAAGNHNEQFF.

The rearrangement links TRBV5-5 to TRBJ2-1; no clear D. The CDR3 covers 13 residues. The germline V gene encodes CDR1 SGHKS and CDR2 YYEKEE (reference sequence). Trimming took off 0 bases at V and 6 bases at J, with 7 bases between the two ends. Here the CDR3 DNA reads TGTGCCAGCAGCTTGGGGCCCACCAATGAGCAGTTCTTC. Its protein product is CASSLGPTNEQFF. Full variable domain (missing parts from reference TRBV5-5 and TRBJ2-1): DAGVTQSPTHLIKTRGQQVTLRCSPISGHKSVSWYQQVLGQGPQFIFQYYEKEERGRGNFPDRFSARQFPNYSSELNVNALLLGDSALYLCASSLGPTNEQFFGPGTRLTVL.

The rearrangement links TRBV5-5 to TRBJ1-1; D is perhaps TRBD1 (5 bases). CDR1 is SGHKS and CDR2 is YYEKEE in the germline V gene (reference sequence). V lost 0 bases, J lost 4 bases, and 13 bases lay in between. The CDR3 loop spans 15 amino acids. The CDR3 nucleotides are TGTGCCAGCAGCTTGGTTCGACCCGGGGGCACTGAAGCTTTCTTT. This gives the protein CASSLVRPGGTEAFF.

V and J are TRBV18 and TRBJ2-1; 7 bases match TRBD2. The CDR3 loop spans 18 amino acids. CDR1 is KGHSH and CDR2 is LQKENI in the germline V gene. After removal of 0 bases from V and 2 bases from J, the junction contained 10 bases not matched to a gene. For the CDR3, the DNA is TGTGCCAGCTCACCACCTGCCAGCGGCGGGAGTCCCTACAATGAGCAGTTCTTC. It yields the protein CASSPPASGGSPYNEQFF.